This TCR beta chain is drawn from a study of regulatory T cells in long-lasting Graves disease. Points from the study as a whole: Fewer public clonotypes were shared by new patients (approximately 1,000) than by persistent patients (2,741). Persistent cases favored TRBV28, TRBJ1-2 and TRBJ2-5.

Time point: newly diagnosed GD, antithyroid drugs for less than 3 months. Isolated PBMC RNA provided the starting material for the TCR library. Arm-PCR of CDR3 regions and iRepertoire HTBI primers were used to build TCR beta libraries. TCRdb itself ran the multiplex PCR reads through MiXCR, one entry per CDR3 protein. The sample records about 540,000 distinct CDR3 sequences, about 14% being singletons. Trimming took off 5 bases at V and 10 bases at J, with 20 bases between the two ends. The V gene's germline CDR1 is MNHEY and CDR2 SVGEGT. CDR3 length equals 15 residues. To note about this clonotype: Its target is not known.

The same sample was also studied in work on T cells in Graves' hyperthyroidism and ophthalmopathy.

This chain uses TRBV6-2 or TRBV6-3 with TRBJ1-4, with D possibly being TRBD1 (5 bases). The sequencing here drew on peripheral blood mononuclear cells (PBMCs), taken at new diagnosis, from a patient treated with antithyroid drugs. The source of this sequence is a man aged 30-40 years with Graves disease. CDR3 nucleotides: TGTGCCAGCAGTGAAGGAGGTCTAGGGGCTGGAAAACTGTTTTTT. Residues: CASSEGGLGAGKLFF.